The present TCR beta chain was sequenced within a study of blood T cell repertoires in COVID-19. Study overall: Spain, Italy and the United States supplied samples that represented acute and convalescent COVID-19. PBMCs, B-cell-depleted T cells, or T cells were the source of the cDNA or gDNA that made up the material.

Study processing details: Counts of nucleated cells, estimated from reference gene primer amplification, were obtained. TCRdb keeps only in-frame clones here, not all; method: immunoSEQ multiplex PCR. The DNA was the basis for D and trimming; V, J and clone size are from that table. The sample contains hundreds of thousands of clones, almost 85% of which appear only once. Trimming cost V 3 bases and J 0 bases, with 14 bases left between them. This CDR3 region has 16 residues. The germline CDR1 and CDR2 sequences are ENHRY and SYGVKD. Sequenced material: peripheral blood. This TCR was recovered from a man in his forties or fifties with active or convalescent COVID-19. The V gene is TRBV10-3, the J gene TRBJ1-1; D unclear. As DNA, the CDR3 is TGTGCCATCAGTGAACGAGAAATAGCTATGAACACTGAAGCTTTCTTT. It encodes CAISEREIAMNTEAFF.